These 9 T cell receptor beta chains originate from one sample sequenced in a study of T cells expressing NK-cell markers. TCRdb processed the 5' RACE reads again and assigns one entry to each CDR3 protein, with no DNA. This sample contains more than 250,000 distinct CDR3 sequences. What was sequenced was blood T cells: a sorted CD56 or NKG2C T cell subset, CD4+ or CD8+ T cells, or bulk PBMC T cells (not recorded which). The receptor set was obtained from a man aged 18-30 years in good health.

This chain uses TRBV18 with TRBJ1-2. Germline V gives CDR1 KGHSH, CDR2 LQKENI. The CDR3 loop spans 13 amino acids. The CDR3 loop is CASSPGDGHGYTF.

CDR3 protein: CASSLVRGRNSPLHF. The rearrangement joins TRBV11-2 to TRBJ1-6; the TRBD1 assignment by TCRdb is unverifiable without DNA. The V gene's germline CDR1 is SGHAT and CDR2 FQNNGV. CDR3 length equals 15 residues.

V usage is TRBV25-1 and J usage is TRBJ2-3; TCRdb indicates TRBD1, and absent DNA this call remains unverified. The CDR3 totals 16 residues. Germline CDR1 and CDR2: MGHDK and SYGVNS. CDR3 amino acids: CASSPAGTGVADTQYF.

The V gene is TRBV28, the J gene TRBJ2-7; the D gene TCRdb calls, TRBD2, cannot be checked with no DNA. CDR1 and CDR2 (germline): MDHEN, SYDVKM. CDR3 length equals 16 residues. This CDR3 is CASSFQRRETVHEQYF. Full variable domain (remainder filled in from reference TRBV28 and TRBJ2-7): DVKVTQSSRYLVKRTGEKVFLECVQDMDHENMFWYRQDPGLGLRLIYFSYDVKMKEKGDIPEGYSVSREKKERFSLILESASTNQTSMYLCASSFQRRETVHEQYFGPGTRLTVT.

The chain recombines TRBV12-3 or TRBV12-4 with TRBJ1-5; the TCRdb call, TRBD1, lacks DNA for checking. The CDR3 is 12 residues long. The CDR3: CASTGRFGPQHF.

The J gene is TRBJ2-1, the V gene TRBV12-3 or TRBV12-4; the D gene TCRdb calls, TRBD1, cannot be checked with no DNA. This CDR3 is built from 15 residues. The CDR3 sequence: CASSQRQGALDEQFF.

V and J are TRBV27 and TRBJ1-4. Germline V gene data show CDR1 as MNHEY and CDR2 as SMNVEV (reference sequence). This CDR3 contains 14 residues. The CDR3 region is CASSPLATNEKLFF.

The rearrangement joins TRBV29-1 to TRBJ1-1; the D call from TCRdb, TRBD1, cannot be confirmed without DNA. The CDR3 sequence is 16 residues long. Germline CDR1 and CDR2: SQVTM and ANQGSEA. The CDR3: CSVTKRGTRINTEAFF.

This chain joins TRBV11-2 and TRBJ2-2. Germline CDR1 SGHAT, CDR2 FQNNGV. The CDR3 totals 13 residues. CDR3 protein: CASSLAAAGELFF.